This T cell receptor (beta chain) was identified during a study of cytomegalovirus exposure and HLA in healthy donors. As regards this clone: Its target is unknown.

Study-level points and caveats: There were about 160 TCR beta chains listed as cytomegalovirus-associated. Immune exposure information available was restricted to CMV serostatus.

This CDR3 spans 17 amino acids. V was pared by 2 bases and J by 3 bases, with 7 bases of the junction left unmatched. CDR1 LGHNT and CDR2 FRNRAP come from the germline V gene. Nominally healthy donors provided the samples, though records likely missed some immune exposures. The primer mix had 60 Vbeta and 13 Jbeta primers. Sequencing was performed with immunoSEQ multiplex PCR; in TCRdb, only in-frame clones are kept and a portion is missing. This table has fewer than 150,000 clones, 74% appearing once. Material: PBMCs. This clonotype was obtained from a woman aged 40 to 50 in good health and CMV-seropositive. The chain is built from TRBV12-5 and TRBJ2-3; 11 nucleotides align to TRBD2. The CDR3 region has the DNA TGTGCTAGTGGTTTGCCCTTAGCGGGGGGGTATACAGATACGCAGTATTTT. Translated, it gives CASGLPLAGGYTDTQYF.